The entry below gives a single T cell receptor (beta chain) sequence along with its context. Its antigen has not been determined. Base qualities are missing; no much larger clone stands one base away. The record originates from a study of blood T cell repertoires in COVID-19 (dated by TCRdb to the early 2020s). Regarding the complete study: Samples from collaborators originated in the United States, Italy and Spain and spanned both the acute and convalescent phases of COVID-19. The material from the prospective study consisted of cDNA or gDNA derived from T cells, B-cell-depleted T cells, or PBMCs. The samples were drawn from the first 160 participants of the ongoing ImmuneRACE study and from over a thousand subjects provided by 6 global collaborators. The dataset comprised deeply sampled blood TCRbeta repertoires from subjects exposed to, actively infected with, or recovered from COVID-19. Where available, HLA class I and class II types were obtained from metadata supplied by the sample provider rather than from assay-based typing. The repertoires were released in a freely available public database intended as a resource for research on the immune response to SARS-CoV-2. The sample metadata nearly always contained a de-identified subject ID, COVID-19 status, age in years and sex.

The paper as a whole reports these results and caveats: The quantity of clinical and demographic metadata differed by source and by participant and was supplied without curation.

TCRbeta CDR3 regions were amplified from genomic DNA by means of the immunoSEQ Assay, a bias-controlled multiplex PCR. The paper's data handling went like this. Nucleated cell counts per sample were estimated from amplification of reference gene primers within the assay. Sequence reads were collapsed and filtered to measure the absolute abundance of every unique TCRbeta CDR3 rearrangement. Productive Simpson clonality was computed per sample as the square root of Simpson's diversity index over productive rearrangements. TCRdb obtained this table from immuneACCESS and retained in-frame rearrangements with V and J assigned. These tables miss some clones; where compared with another copy, unresolved V genes account for less than half of the shortfall, and the remainder is unexplained. That table gives V, J and clone size, and the DNA gave D and trimming. For this sample the table gives about 150,000 clones, of which 85% were detected only once. The top ten clonotypes cover around 6.2% of the sample.

The CDR3 spans 17 residues, from the cysteine through the phenylalanine. Only the CDR3 region is kept as DNA, spanning 51 bases read in frame from base 1. Compared with germline, V lacks 6 bases and J lacks 6 bases; bases without a gene match: 14. Reading the germline V gene (reference sequence) gives CDR1 MNHEY and CDR2 SMNVEV. In the prospective study, participants were roughly 18 to 95 years old, resided in around 25 geographic areas of the United States, and were enrolled through a virtual design. In the prospective study, cohorts were assigned on the basis of participant-reported clinical history obtained from a screening survey and a study questionnaire. Recovered participants in ImmuneRACE Cohort 3 were defined as having two consecutive negative NP/OP PCR tests, clearance from a healthcare professional, or resolution of symptoms. In the prospective study, mobile phlebotomists collected whole blood, serum and a nasopharyngeal or oropharyngeal swab from each participant. Additional blood draws and questionnaires over a 2-month period could optionally be provided by prospective study participants. Before DNA extraction, prospective study blood samples were shipped either frozen or at room temperature.

The chain is made from TRBV27 and TRBJ2-7, and TRBD2 matches 13 of the central bases. This receptor was identified in a woman in her 40s who had recovered from COVID-19. The sequenced material came from PBMCs or T cells enriched from blood (not recorded which). CDR3 loop: CASRAEVGLAGVVEQYF. The DNA sequence follows: TGTGCCAGCAGGGCAGAAGTAGGACTAGCGGGAGTCGTCGAGCAGTACTTC.